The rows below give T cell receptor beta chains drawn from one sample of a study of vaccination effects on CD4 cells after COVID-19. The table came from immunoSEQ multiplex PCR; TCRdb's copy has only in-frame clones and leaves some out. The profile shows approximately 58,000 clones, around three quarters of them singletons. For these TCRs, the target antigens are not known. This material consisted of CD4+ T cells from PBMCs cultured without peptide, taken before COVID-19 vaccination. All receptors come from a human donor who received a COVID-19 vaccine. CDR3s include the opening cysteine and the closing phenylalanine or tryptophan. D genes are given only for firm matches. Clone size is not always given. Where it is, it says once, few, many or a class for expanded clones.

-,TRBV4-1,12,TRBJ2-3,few,TGCGCCAGCAGCCAAGACCAGGGGCCGCAGTATTTT,CASSQDQGPQYF
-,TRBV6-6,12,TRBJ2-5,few,TGTGCCAGCAGTAACAGTCAAGAGACCCAGTACTTC,CASSNSQETQYF
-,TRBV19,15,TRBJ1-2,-,TGTGCCAGTAGTATAGATTACTCACTTAACTATGGCTACACCTTC,CASSIDYSLNYGYTF
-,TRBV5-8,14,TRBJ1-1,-,TGTGCCAGCAGCTCCGGACGGTACAACACTGAAGCTTTCTTT,CASSSGRYNTEAFF
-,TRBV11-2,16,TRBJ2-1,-,TGTGCCAGCAGCTTATATGGGGGGGGCAACTACAATGAGCAGTTCTTC,CASSLYGGGNYNEQFF
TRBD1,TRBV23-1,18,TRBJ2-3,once,TGCGCCAGCAGTCAGCGGGACAGGGCAATAATCACCACAGATACGCAGTATTTT,CASSQRDRAIITTDTQYF
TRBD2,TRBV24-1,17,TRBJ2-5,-,TGTGCCACCAGTGATCCCCGACTAGCGGGGGCAGGGGAGACCCAGTACTTC,CATSDPRLAGAGETQYF
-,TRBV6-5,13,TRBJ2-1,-,TGTGCCAGCAGACACCTCCGGGACAATGAGCAGTTCTTC,CASRHLRDNEQFF
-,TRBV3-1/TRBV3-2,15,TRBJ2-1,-,TGTGCCAGCAGCCCCCCCGGGGGCTCCTACAATGAGCAGTTCTTC,CASSPPGGSYNEQFF
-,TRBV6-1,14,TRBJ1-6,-,TGTGCCAGCAGTGAAGCGCGGGGAGTTTCACCCCTCCACTTT,CASSEARGVSPLHF
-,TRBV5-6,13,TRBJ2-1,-,TGTGCCAGCAGCTTGGGCGGTGTGGGTGAGCAGTTCTTC,CASSLGGVGEQFF
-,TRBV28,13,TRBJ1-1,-,TGTGCCAGCAGCCAATGGTTGAACACTGAAGCTTTCTTT,CASSQWLNTEAFF
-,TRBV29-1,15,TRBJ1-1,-,TGCAGCGTGGAAAGATTAGGACAACCGAACACTGAAGCTTTCTTT,CSVERLGQPNTEAFF
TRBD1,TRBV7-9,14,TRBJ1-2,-,TGTGCCAGCAGCGAAACACAGGGGGCAGGAGGCTACACCTTC,CASSETQGAGGYTF
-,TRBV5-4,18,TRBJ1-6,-,TGTGCCAGCAGCTTGATGGCCCTGGCGGGTCAGTATAATTCACCCCTCCACTTT,CASSLMALAGQYNSPLHF
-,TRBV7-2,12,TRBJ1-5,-,TGTGCCAGCAGCCCCGGTCCTGGGCCCCAGCATTTT,CASSPGPGPQHF
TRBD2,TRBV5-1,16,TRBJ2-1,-,TGCGCCAGCAGCTTGACTAGCGGGGCGACTAACAATGAGCAGTTCTTC,CASSLTSGATNNEQFF
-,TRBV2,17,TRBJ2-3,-,TGTGCCAGCAGGACACCCCGGGACTCGCTAAGCACAGATACGCAGTATTTT,CASRTPRDSLSTDTQYF
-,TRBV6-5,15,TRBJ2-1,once,TGTGCCAGCAGCGATTGGGGGGGCCTCTACAATGAGCAGTTCTTC,CASSDWGGLYNEQFF